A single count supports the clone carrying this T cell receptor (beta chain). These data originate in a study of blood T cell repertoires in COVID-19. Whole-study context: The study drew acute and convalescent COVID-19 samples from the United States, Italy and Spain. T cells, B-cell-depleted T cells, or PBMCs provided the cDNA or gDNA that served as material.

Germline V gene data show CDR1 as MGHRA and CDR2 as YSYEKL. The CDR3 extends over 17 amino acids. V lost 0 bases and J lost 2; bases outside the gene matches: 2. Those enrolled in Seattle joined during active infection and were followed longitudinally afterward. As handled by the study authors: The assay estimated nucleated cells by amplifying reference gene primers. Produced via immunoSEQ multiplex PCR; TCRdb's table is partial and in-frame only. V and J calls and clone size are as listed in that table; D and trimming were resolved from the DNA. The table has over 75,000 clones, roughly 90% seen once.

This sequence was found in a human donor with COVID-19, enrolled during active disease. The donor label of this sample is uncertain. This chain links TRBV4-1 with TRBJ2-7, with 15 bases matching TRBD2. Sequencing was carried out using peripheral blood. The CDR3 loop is CASSQEGLAGGPYEQYF. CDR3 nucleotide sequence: TGCGCCAGCAGCCAAGAGGGACTAGCGGGAGGTCCCTACGAGCAGTACTTC.